The sequence of this T cell receptor beta chain was determined in a study of CD8 T cells in ankylosing spondylitis. The germline gives CDR1 MGHRA, CDR2 YSYEKL. Trimming took 2 bases from V and 3 from J, leaving 7 bases between them. The CDR3 is 13 amino acids. TCRdb used MiXCR to reprocess the 5' RACE reads, holding one entry per CDR3 protein. The sample has approximately 31,000 distinct CDR3 sequences, roughly 29% seen once. The J gene is TRBJ1-2, the V gene TRBV4-1; D gene uncertain. This sequence was found in a male donor with ankylosing spondylitis. Sequencing used synovial fluid, either unsorted or a sorted T cell fraction (not recorded which). The CDR3 sequence: CASSQFWYYGYTF. CDR3 DNA sequence: TGCGCCAGCAGCCAATTCTGGTACTATGGCTACACCTTC.